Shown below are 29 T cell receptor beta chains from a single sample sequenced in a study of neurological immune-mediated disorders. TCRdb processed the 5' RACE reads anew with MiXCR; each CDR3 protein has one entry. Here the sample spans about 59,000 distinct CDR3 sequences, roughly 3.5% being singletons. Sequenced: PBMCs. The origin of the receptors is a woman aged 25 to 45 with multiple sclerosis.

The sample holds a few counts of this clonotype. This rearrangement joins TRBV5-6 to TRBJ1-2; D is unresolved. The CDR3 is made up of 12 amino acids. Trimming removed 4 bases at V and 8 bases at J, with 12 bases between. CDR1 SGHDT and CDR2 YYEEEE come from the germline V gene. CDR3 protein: CASSPKGIGYTF. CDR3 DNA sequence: TGTGCCAGCAGCCCAAAGGGTATCGGCTACACCTTC.

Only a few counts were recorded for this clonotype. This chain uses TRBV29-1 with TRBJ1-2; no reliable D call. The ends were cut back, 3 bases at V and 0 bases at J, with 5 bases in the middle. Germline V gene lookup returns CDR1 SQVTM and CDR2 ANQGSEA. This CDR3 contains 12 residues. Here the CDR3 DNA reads TGCAGCGTTGAGTTGGCTAACTATGGCTACACCTTC. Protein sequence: CSVELANYGYTF.

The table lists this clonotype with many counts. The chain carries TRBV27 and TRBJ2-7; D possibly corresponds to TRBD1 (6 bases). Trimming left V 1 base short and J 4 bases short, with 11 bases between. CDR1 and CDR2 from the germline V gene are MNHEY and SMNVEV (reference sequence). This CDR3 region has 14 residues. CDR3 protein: CASSLYITGYEQYF. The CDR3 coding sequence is TGTGCCAGCAGTTTATATATCACAGGGTACGAGCAGTACTTC.

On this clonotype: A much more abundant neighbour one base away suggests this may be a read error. The CDR3 DNA follows: TGCAGTGCTCCACTTCCGGGGAGCACAGATACGCAGTATTTT. Translation gives CSAPLPGSTDTQYF. V is TRBV20-1 and J is TRBJ2-3, with D possibly matching TRBD2 (5 bases). Germline-derived CDR1 and CDR2 are DFQATT and SNEGSKA (reference sequence). The CDR3 consists of 14 residues. V lost 5 bases and J 0 bases, leaving 12 bases between the germline ends.

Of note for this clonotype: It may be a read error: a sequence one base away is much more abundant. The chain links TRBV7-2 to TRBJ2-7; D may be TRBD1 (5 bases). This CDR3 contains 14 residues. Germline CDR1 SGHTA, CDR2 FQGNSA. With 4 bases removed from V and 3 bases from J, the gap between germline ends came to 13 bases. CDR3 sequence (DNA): TGTGCCAGCAGCTCCGGACATTCGTACTACGAGCAGTACTTC. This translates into CASSSGHSYYEQYF.

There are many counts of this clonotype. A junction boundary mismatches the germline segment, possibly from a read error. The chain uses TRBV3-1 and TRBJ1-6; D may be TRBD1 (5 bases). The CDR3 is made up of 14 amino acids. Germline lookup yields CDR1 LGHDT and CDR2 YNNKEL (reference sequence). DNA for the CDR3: TGTGCCAGCAGCTATGGGACCGATAATTCACCCCTCAACTTT. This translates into CASSYGTDNSPLNF.

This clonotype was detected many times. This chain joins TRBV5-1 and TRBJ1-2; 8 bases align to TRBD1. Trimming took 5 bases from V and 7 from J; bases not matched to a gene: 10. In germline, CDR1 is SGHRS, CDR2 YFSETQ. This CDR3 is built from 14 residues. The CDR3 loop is CASRFGTGFSGYTF. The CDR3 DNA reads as TGCGCCAGCAGGTTTGGGACAGGTTTTTCTGGCTACACCTTC.

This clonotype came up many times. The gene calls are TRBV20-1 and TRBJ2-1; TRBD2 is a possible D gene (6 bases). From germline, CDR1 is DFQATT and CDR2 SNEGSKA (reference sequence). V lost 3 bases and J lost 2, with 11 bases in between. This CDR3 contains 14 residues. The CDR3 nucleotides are TGCAGTGCTAGGCGACTAGGGACCTACAATGAGCAGTTCTTC. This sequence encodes CSARRLGTYNEQFF.

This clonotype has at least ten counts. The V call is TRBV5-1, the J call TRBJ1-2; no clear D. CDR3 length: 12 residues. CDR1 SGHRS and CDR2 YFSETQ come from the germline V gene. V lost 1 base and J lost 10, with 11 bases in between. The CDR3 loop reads CASSLMSEDYTF. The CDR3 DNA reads TGCGCCAGCAGCTTGATGTCTGAAGACTACACCTTC.

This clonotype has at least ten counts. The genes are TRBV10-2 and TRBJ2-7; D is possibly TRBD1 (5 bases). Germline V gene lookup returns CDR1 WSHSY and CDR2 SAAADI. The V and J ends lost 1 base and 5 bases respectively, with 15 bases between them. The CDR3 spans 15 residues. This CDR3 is CASSEYSGMNNEQYF. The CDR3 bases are TGCGCCAGCAGTGAGTACTCAGGGATGAACAACGAGCAGTACTTC.

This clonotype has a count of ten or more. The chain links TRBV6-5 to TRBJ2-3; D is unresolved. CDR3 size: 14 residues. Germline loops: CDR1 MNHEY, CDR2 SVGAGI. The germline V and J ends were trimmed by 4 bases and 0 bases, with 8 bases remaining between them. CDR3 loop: CASSLGSSTDTQYF. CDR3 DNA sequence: TGTGCCAGCAGTTTGGGGTCAAGCACAGATACGCAGTATTTT.

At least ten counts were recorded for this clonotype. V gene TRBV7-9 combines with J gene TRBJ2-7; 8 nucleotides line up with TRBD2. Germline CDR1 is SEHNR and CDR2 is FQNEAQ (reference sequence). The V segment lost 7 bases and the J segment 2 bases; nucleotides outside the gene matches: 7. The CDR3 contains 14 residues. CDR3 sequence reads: CASTPGLGPYEQYF. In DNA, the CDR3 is TGTGCCAGCACCCCGGGACTAGGGCCCTACGAGCAGTACTTC.

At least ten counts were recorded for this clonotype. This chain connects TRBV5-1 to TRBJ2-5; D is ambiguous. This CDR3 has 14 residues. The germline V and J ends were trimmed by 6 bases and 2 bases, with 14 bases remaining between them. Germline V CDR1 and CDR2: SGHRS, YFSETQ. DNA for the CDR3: TGCGCCAGCACTCCCAGGAGTGGGCAAGAGACCCAGTACTTC. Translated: CASTPRSGQETQYF.

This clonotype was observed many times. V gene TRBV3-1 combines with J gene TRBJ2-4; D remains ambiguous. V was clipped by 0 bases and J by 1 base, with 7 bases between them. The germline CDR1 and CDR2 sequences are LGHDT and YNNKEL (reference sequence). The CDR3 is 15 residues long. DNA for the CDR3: TGTGCCAGCAGCCAAGAACCGACCGCCAAAAACATTCAGTACTTC. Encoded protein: CASSQEPTAKNIQYF.

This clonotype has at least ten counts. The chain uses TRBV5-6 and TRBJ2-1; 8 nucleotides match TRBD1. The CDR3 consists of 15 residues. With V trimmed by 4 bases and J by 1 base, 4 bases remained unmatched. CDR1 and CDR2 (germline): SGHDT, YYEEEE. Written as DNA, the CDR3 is TGTGCCAGCAGCCGGGGACAGGTTTCCTACAATGAGCAGTTCTTC. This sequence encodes CASSRGQVSYNEQFF.

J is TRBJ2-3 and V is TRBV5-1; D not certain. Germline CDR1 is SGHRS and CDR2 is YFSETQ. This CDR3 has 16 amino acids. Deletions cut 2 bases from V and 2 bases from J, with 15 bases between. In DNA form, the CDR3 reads TGCGCCAGCAGCTTTCCGAAGGACCGCACCACAGATACGCAGTATTTT. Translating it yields CASSFPKDRTTDTQYF.

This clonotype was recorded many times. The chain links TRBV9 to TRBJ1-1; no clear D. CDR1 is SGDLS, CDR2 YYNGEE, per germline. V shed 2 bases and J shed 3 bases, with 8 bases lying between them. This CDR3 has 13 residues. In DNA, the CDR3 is TGTGCCAGCAGCGTTACCAGTTACACTGAAGCTTTCTTT. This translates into CASSVTSYTEAFF.

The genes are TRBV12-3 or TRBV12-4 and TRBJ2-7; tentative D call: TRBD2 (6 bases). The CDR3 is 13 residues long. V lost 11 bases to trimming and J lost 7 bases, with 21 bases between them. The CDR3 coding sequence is TGTGCCTCCACCGGGACTTCGACGGGGGAGCAGTACTTC. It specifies CASTGTSTGEQYF.

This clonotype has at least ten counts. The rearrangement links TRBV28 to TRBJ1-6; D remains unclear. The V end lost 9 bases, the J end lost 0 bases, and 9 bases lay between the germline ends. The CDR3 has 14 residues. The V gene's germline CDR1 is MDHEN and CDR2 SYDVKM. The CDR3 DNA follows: TGTGCCAGTCACGGGAGCTCCTATAATTCACCCCTCCACTTT. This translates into CASHGSSYNSPLHF.

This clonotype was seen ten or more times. Here the CDR3 reads CASSDAGVVQETQYF. The CDR3 nucleotides are TGTGCCAGCAGCGACGCCGGGGTAGTCCAAGAGACCCAGTACTTC. This chain connects TRBV7-2 to TRBJ2-5; D might be TRBD2 (5 bases). V lost 5 bases and J 1 base, leaving 14 bases between the germline ends. Germline V lookup: CDR1 SGHTA, CDR2 FQGNSA. This CDR3 contains 15 residues.

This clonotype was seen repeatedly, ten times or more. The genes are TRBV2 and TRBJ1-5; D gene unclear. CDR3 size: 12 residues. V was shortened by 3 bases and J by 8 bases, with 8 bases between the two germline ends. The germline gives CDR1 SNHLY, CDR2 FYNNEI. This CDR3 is CASSESVEPQHF. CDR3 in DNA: TGTGCCAGCAGTGAGTCGGTGGAGCCCCAGCATTTT.

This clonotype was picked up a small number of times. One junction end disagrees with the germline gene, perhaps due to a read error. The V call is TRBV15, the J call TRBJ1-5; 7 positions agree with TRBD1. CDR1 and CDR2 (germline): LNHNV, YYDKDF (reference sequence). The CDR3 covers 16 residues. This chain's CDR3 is CATSRAGQPDNQPQNF. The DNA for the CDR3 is TGTGCCACCAGCAGAGCGGGACAGCCGGACAATCAGCCCCAGAATTTT.

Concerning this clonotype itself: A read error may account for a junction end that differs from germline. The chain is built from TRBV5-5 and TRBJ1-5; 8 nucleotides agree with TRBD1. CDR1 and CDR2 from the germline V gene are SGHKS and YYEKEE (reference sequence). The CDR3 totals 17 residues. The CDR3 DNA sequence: TGTGCCAGCAGTTATGGACAGGGAGGAAGCCGTAATCAGCCCCAGAATTTT. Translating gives CASSYGQGGSRNQPQNF.

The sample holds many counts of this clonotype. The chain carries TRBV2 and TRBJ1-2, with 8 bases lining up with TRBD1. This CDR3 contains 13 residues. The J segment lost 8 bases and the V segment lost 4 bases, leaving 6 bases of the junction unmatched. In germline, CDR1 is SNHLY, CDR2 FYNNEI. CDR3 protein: CASSGRTGFGYTF. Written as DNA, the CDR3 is TGTGCCAGCAGTGGACGGACAGGGTTCGGCTACACCTTC.

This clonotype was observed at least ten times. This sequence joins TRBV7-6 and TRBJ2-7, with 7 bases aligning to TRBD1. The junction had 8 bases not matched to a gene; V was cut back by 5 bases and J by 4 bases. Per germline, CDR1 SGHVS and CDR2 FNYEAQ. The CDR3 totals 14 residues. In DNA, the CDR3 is TGTGCCAGCAGCCCCAGGGTCAGGGGGTACGAGCAGTACTTC. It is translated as CASSPRVRGYEQYF. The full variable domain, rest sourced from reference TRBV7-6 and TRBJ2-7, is GAGVSQSPRYKVTKRGQDVALRCDPISGHVSLYWYRQALGQGPEFLTYFNYEAQQDKSGLPNDRFSAERPEGSISTLTIQRTEQRDSAMYRCASSPRVRGYEQYFGPGTRLTVT.

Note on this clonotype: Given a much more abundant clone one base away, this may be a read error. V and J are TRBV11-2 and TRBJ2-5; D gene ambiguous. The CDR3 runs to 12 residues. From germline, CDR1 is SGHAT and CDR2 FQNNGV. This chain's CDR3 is CARSLSGETQYF. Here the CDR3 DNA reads TGTGCCAGAAGCTTATCCGGGGAGACCCAGTACTTC.

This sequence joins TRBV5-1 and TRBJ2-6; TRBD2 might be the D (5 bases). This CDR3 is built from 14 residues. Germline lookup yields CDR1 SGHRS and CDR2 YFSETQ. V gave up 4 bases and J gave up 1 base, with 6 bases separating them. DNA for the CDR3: TGCGCCAGCAGCGGGGAGTCTGGGGCCAACGTCCTGACTTTC. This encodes CASSGESGANVLTF.

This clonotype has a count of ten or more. This chain's CDR3 is CSAREKGGGSTLNTEAFF. DNA for the CDR3: TGCAGTGCTAGAGAAAAGGGAGGGGGATCCACCTTAAACACTGAAGCTTTCTTT. The J gene is TRBJ1-1, the V gene TRBV20-1, with D possibly matching TRBD1 (6 bases). CDR1 and CDR2 (germline): DFQATT, SNEGSKA (reference sequence). The CDR3 spans 18 residues. V was clipped by 0 bases and J by 2 bases, with 22 bases between them.

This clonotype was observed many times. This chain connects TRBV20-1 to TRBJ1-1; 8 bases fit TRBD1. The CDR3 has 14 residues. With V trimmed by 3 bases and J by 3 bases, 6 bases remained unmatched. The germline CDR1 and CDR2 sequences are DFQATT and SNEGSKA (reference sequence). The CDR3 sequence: CSASSTGVHTEAFF. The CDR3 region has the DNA TGCAGTGCTAGTTCGACAGGGGTTCACACTGAAGCTTTCTTT.